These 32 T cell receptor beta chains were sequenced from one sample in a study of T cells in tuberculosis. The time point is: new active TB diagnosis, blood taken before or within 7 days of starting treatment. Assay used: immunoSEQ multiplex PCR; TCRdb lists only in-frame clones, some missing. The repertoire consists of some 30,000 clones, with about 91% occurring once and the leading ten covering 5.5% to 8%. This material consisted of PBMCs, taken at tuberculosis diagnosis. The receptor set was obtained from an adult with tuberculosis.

CDR3 sequence reads: CASTQGPPQQGPSGNTIYF. CDR3 in DNA: TGTGCCAGCACCCAAGGGCCCCCCCAACAGGGGCCCTCTGGAAACACCATATATTTT. This chain joins TRBV21-1 and TRBJ1-3; the table assigns TRBD1, which was not confirmed against the DNA. TRBV21-1 is annotated as a pseudogene. The CDR3 runs 19 residues.

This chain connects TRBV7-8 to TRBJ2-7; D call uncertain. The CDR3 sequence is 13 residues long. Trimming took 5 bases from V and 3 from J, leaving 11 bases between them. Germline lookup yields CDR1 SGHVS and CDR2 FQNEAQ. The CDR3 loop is CASSPAAHYEQYF. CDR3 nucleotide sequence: TGTGCCAGCAGCCCAGCAGCGCACTACGAGCAGTACTTC.

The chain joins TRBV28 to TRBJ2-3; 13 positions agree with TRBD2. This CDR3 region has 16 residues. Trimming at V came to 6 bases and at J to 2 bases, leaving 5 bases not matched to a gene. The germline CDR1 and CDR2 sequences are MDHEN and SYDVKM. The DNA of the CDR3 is TGTGCCAGCAGGTCTACTAGCGGGAGGGCCACAGATACGCAGTATTTT. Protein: CASRSTSGRATDTQYF.

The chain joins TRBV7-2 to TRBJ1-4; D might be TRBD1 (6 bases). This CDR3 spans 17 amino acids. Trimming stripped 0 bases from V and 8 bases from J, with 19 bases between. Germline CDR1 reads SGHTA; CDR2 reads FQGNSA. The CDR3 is CASSLARTPQGVEKLFF. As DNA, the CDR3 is TGTGCCAGCAGCTTAGCACGTACCCCACAGGGAGTAGAAAAACTGTTTTTT.

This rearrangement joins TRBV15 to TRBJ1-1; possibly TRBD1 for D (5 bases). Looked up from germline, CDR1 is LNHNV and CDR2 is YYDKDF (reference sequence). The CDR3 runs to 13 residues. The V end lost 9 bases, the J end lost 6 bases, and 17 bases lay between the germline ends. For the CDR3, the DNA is TGTGCCACTACGGGACTTGTGGGGTCTGAAGCTTTCTTT. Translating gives CATTGLVGSEAFF.

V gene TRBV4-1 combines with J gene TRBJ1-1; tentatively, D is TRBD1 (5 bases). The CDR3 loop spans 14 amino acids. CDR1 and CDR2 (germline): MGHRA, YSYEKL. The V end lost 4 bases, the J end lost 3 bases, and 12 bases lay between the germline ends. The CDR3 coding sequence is TGCGCCAGCAGCCCGGGGGACGTCGACACTGAAGCTTTCTTT. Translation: CASSPGDVDTEAFF.

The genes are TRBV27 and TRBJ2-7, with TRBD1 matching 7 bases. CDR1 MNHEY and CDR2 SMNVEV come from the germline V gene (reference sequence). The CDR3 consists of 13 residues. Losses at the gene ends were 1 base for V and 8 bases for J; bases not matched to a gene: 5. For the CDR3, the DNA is TGTGCCAGCAGTTTATTGGGACAGATTAAGCAGTACTTC. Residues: CASSLLGQIKQYF.

The CDR3 protein is CASSLGRGATDTQYF. In DNA, the CDR3 is TGTGCCAGCAGCTTAGGGCGGGGAGCCACAGATACGCAGTATTTT. J is TRBJ2-3 and V is TRBV7-8, with D perhaps TRBD2 (6 bases). The CDR3 contains 15 residues. Germline lookup yields CDR1 SGHVS and CDR2 FQNEAQ. Trimming pared 1 base from V and 2 bases from J, leaving 10 bases between.

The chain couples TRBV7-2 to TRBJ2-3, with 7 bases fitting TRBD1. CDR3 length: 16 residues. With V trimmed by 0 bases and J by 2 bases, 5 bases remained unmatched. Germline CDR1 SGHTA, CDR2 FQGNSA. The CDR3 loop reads CASSLADRPNTDTQYF. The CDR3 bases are TGTGCCAGCAGCTTAGCGGACAGGCCAAACACAGATACGCAGTATTTT. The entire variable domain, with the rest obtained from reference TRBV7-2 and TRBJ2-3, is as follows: GAGVSQSPSNKVTEKGKDVELRCDPISGHTALYWYRQSLGQGLEFLIYFQGNSAPDKSGLPSDRFSAERTGGSVSTLTIQRTQQEDSAVYLCASSLADRPNTDTQYFGPGTRLTVL.

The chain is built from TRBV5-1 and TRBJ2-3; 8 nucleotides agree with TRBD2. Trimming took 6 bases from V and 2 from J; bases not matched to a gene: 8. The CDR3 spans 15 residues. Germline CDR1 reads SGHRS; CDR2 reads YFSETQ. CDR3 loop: CASTRGGGHTDTQYF. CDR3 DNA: TGCGCCAGCACTCGGGGCGGGGGGCACACAGATACGCAGTATTTT. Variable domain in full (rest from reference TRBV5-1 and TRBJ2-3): KAGVTQTPRYLIKTRGQQVTLSCSPISGHRSVSWYQQTPGQGLQFLFEYFSETQRNKGNFPGRFSGRQFSNSRSEMNVSTLELGDSALYLCASTRGGGHTDTQYFGPGTRLTVL.

The CDR3, as DNA: TGCGCCAGCGGGGAGGGAGGCTCCTACGAGCAGTACTTC. Its translation is CASGEGGSYEQYF. This rearrangement joins TRBV10-2 to TRBJ2-7, with 7 bases lining up with TRBD2. The CDR3 length is 13 residues. With 8 bases clipped from V and 0 bases from J, the junction kept 4 bases outside the gene matches. Germline V lookup: CDR1 WSHSY, CDR2 SAAADI.

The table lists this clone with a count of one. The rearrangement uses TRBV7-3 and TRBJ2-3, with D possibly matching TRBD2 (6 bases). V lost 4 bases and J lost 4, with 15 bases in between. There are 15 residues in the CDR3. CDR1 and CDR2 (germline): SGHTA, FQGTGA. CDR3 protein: CASSSGGSPPDTQYF. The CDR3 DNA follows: TGTGCCAGCAGCTCCGGGGGAAGTCCCCCAGATACGCAGTATTTT.

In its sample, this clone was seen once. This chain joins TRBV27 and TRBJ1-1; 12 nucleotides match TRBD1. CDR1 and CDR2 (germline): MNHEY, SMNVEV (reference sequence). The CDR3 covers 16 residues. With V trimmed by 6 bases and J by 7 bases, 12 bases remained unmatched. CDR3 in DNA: TGTGCCAGCAGCCCCGGGACAGGGGGCGCGAGGTATGAAGCTTTCTTT. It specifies CASSPGTGGARYEAFF.

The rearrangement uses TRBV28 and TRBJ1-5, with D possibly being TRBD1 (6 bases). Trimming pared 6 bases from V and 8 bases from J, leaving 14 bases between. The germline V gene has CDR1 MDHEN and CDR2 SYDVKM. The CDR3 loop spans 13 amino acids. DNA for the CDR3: TGTGCCAGCAGCCGGCGGGGGGCTAAGCCCCAGCATTTT. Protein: CASSRRGAKPQHF.

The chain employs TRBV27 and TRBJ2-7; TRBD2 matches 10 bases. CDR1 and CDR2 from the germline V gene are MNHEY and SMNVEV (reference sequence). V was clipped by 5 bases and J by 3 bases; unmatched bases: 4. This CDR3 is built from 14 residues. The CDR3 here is CASSPRTSGYEQYF. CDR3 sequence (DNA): TGTGCCAGCAGTCCGCGGACTAGCGGCTACGAGCAGTACTTC.

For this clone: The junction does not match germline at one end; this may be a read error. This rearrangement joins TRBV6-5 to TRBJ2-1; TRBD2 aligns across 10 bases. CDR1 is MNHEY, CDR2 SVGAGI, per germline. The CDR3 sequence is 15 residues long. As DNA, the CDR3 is TGTGCCAGCAGTGACTCTAGCGGGAGTAAGAATGAGCAGTTCTTC. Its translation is CASSDSSGSKNEQFF.

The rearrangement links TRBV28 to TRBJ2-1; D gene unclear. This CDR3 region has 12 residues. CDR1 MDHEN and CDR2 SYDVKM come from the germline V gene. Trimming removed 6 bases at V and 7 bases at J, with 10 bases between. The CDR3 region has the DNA TGTGCCAGCAGCACCCCCGGGAATGAGCAGTTCTTC. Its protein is CASSTPGNEQFF.

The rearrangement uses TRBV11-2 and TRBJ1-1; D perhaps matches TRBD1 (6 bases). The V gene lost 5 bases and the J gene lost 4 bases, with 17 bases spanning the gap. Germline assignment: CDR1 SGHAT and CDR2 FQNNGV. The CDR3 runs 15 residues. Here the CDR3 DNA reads TGTGCCAGCAGCCCCCGAGGGGGGGGAGGCACTGAAGCTTTCTTT. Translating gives CASSPRGGGGTEAFF.

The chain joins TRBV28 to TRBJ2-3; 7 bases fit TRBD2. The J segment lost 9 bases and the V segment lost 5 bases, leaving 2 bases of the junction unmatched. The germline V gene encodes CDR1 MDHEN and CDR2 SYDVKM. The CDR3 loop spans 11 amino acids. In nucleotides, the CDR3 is TGTGCCAGCAGTACGGGGGGAACGCAGTATTTT. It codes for CASSTGGTQYF.

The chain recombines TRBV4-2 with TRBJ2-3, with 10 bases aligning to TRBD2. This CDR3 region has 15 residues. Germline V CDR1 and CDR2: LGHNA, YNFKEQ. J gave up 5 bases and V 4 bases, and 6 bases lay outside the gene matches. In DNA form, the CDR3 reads TGTGCCAGCAGCCCACTAGCGGGAATGGGAGATACGCAGTATTTT. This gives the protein CASSPLAGMGDTQYF.

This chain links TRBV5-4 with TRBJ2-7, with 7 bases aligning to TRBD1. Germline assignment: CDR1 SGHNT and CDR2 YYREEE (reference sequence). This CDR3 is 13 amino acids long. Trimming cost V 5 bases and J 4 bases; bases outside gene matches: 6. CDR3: CASSRGTAYEQYF. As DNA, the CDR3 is TGTGCCAGCAGTCGTGGGACAGCTTACGAGCAGTACTTC. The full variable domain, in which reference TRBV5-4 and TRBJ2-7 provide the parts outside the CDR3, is ETGVTQSPTHLIKTRGQQVTLRCSSQSGHNTVSWYQQALGQGPQFIFQYYREEENGRGNFPPRFSGLQFPNYSSELNVNALELDDSALYLCASSRGTAYEQYFGPGTRLTVT.

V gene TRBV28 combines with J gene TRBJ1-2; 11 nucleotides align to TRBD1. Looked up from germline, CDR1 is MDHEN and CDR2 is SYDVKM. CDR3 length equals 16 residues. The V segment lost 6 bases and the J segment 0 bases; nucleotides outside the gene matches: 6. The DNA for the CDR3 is TGTGCCAGCAGCCCGGGACAGGGGGAAGCTAACTATGGCTACACCTTC. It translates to CASSPGQGEANYGYTF.

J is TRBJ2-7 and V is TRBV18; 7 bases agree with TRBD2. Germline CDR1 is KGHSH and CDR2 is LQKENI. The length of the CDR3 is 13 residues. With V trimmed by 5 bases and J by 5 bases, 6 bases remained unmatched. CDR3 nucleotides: TGTGCCAGCTCATCGCGGGAGAAGAACGAGCAGTACTTC. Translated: CASSSREKNEQYF.

CDR3 in DNA: TGTGCCAGCAGCTTACTTCCGAACACTGAAGCTTTCTTT. Its translation is CASSLLPNTEAFF. The genes are TRBV7-3 and TRBJ1-1; D not certain. The germline V gene encodes CDR1 SGHTA and CDR2 FQGTGA. This CDR3 is built from 13 residues. Trimming took 2 bases from V and 1 from J, leaving 5 bases between them.

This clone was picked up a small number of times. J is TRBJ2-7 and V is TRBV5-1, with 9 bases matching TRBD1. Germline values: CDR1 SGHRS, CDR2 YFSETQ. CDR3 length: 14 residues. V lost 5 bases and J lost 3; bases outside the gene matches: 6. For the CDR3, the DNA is TGCGCCAGCAGAGAGACAGGGGGAAACTACGAGCAGTACTTC. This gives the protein CASRETGGNYEQYF. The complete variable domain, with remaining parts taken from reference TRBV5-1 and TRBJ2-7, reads KAGVTQTPRYLIKTRGQQVTLSCSPISGHRSVSWYQQTPGQGLQFLFEYFSETQRNKGNFPGRFSGRQFSNSRSEMNVSTLELGDSALYLCASRETGGNYEQYFGPGTRLTVT.

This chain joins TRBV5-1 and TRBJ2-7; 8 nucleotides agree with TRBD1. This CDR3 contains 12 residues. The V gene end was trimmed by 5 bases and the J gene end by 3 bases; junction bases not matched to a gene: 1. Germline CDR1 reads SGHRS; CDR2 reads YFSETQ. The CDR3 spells CASRGTGYEQYF. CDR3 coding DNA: TGCGCCAGCAGGGGGACAGGCTACGAGCAGTACTTC.

CDR3 in amino acids: CASSQGRAYTGELFF. In nucleotides, the CDR3 is TGCGCCAGCAGCCAAGGGCGGGCCTACACCGGGGAGCTGTTTTTT. This chain links TRBV4-1 with TRBJ2-2; possibly TRBD2 for D (5 bases). Germline loops: CDR1 MGHRA, CDR2 YSYEKL. V was cut by 1 base and J by 3 bases, with 9 bases left in between. This CDR3 is built from 15 residues.

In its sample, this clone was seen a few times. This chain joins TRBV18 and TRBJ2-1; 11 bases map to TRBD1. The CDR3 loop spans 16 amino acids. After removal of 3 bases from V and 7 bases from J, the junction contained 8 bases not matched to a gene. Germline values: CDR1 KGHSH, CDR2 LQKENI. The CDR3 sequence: CASSPPGQGAENEQFF. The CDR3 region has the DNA TGTGCCAGCTCACCTCCCGGACAGGGGGCTGAGAATGAGCAGTTCTTC.

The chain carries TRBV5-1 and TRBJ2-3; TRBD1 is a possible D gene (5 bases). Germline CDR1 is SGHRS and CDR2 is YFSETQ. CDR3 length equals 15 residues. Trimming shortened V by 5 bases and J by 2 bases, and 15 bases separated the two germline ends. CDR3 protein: CASREGAHITDTQYF. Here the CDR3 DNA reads TGCGCCAGCAGGGAAGGGGCCCATATCACAGATACGCAGTATTTT.

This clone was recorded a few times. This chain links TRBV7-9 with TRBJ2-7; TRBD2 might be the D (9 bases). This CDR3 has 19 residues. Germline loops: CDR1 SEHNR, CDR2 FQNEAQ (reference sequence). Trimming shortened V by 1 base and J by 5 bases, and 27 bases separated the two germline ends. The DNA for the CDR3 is TGTGCCAGCAGCTTAGATGGCAGGGGGCGACGGAGCGGGAGGAACGAGCAGTACTTC. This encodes CASSLDGRGRRSGRNEQYF.

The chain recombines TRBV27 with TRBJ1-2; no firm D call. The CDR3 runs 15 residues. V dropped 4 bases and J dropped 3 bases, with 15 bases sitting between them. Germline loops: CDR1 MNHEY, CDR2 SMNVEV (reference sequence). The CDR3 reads CASSSKTAEDYGYTF. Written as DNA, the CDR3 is TGTGCCAGCAGTTCAAAGACGGCGGAGGACTATGGCTACACCTTC.

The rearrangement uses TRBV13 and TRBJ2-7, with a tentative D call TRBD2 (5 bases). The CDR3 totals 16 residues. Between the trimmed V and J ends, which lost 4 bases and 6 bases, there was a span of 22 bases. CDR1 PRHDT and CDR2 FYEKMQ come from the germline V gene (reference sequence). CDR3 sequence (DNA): TGTGCCAGCAGCTCCCTATACGAGGACCCCAGCGGCGAGCAGTACTTC. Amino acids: CASSSLYEDPSGEQYF.